This T cell receptor beta chain was profiled in a study of beta chain features in type 1 diabetes (dated by TCRdb to about 2018). Study-wide context: Patients and healthy donors did not differ in mean age, gender distribution, total cell number or subset yield. A total of about 100,000,000 sorted cells were examined across all samples, and RNA yield correlated strongly with the number of cells per subset. The study compared TCRB repertoires of sorted circulating CD4+ T cell subsets between recently diagnosed type 1 diabetes patients and matched healthy donors. Regulatory and stem cell-like memory subsets were obtained from only 8 patients and about eight healthy donors, while naive and central memory subsets were obtained from all 30 or so donors.

A few counts support this clone. Its antigen is still unknown. No base quality values were provided; no much bigger clone lies one nucleotide off. The entire isolated RNA was reverse transcribed using the High Capacity cDNA Reverse Transcription Kit, and thus expressed TCRB transcripts were sequenced. Deep immunoSEQ sequencing was applied to naive, central memory and regulatory T cell samples, giving an average of about 3.57 million total reads per sample. Sorted cells were lysed in RLT buffer and RNA was extracted with DNase-treated RNeasy Micro or Mini kits, depending on cell number. Each cell subset was processed on its own to prevent cross-contamination, while patient and healthy donor samples were processed together. Using the immunoSEQ multiplex PCR, TCRB sequences were amplified from cDNA into 87-bp fragments spanning the CDR3 region. Sequencing of the amplicons was done on the Illumina HiSeq platform. On the study's bioinformatics: Synthetic template baselines were used to correct PCR bias computationally, reads within Hamming distance 2 were collapsed together, and singletons that could not be merged were discarded. By aligning reads against IMGT, V, D and J genes, CDR3 length, and insertions or deletions at six rearrangement sites were assigned. Within each subset, clonotype counts were normalized to sorted cell number, and only after that were true diversity and Gini coefficients computed with the tcR R package. The overlap coefficient, calculated on TCRB nucleotide sequences, was used to quantify repertoire sharing. As a proxy for the pre-selection repertoire, out-of-frame TCRB sequences from naive cells were analyzed. This immuneACCESS table, as held by TCRdb, lists in-frame sequences with V and J called but not all clones. Of the missing ones, under half trace to an unresolved V gene in checked studies; the others have no known cause. The DNA was the basis for D and trimming; V, J and clone size are from that table. Across this sample there are 630,000 or so clones, with 11% to 15% seen only once. The ten largest clones capture 0.03% to 0.04% of the sample.

Each donor gave one peripheral blood draw, averaging roughly 100 mL, which was collected into heparinised tubes. A BD FACSAria II was used to sort naive, central memory, regulatory and stem cell-like memory CD4+ T cells with a panel that included CD45RO, CCR7, CD25, CD127, CD95 and CD27. A purity above 95% was achieved for all sorted populations. Right away, PBMCs were isolated by Lymphoprep density gradient centrifugation and were stained directly, with no culture step. So that batch effects would be minimized, each experiment stained and sorted samples in pairs, pairing one healthy donor with one patient. What the work shows at the level of the full study, not this receptor alone: Naive, central memory and regulatory TCRB repertoires appeared to be more similar among patients than among healthy donors. Fewer insertions and more nucleotide deletions at VDJ recombination sites were observed in patients with type 1 diabetes, implying thymic rearrangement abnormalities. HLA sub-analyses involved small numbers of individuals, so any influence of HLA type on TCRB rearrangement remained unresolved. Type 1 diabetes patients showed a moderate but significant shortening of TCRB CDR3 length in all four CD4+ subsets. Because cDNA was sequenced instead of genomic DNA, highly expressing activated cells could be over-represented, though the groups showed no difference in activation or CD3 levels. Shorter templates might be favored by PCR, yet because patient and control samples were amplified and corrected together, any such skew would affect both groups equally.

Material for sequencing was naive CD4+ T cells from blood. Taken with the paper, the label for cell subset or site translates to: true naive CD4+ T cells. This TCR was recovered from a man younger than 30 with type 1 diabetes.

The DNA sequence reads TGTGCCAGCAGCCAAGGAGCTGGGGTAAACTATGGCTACACCTTC. Its translation is CASSQGAGVNYGYTF. This receptor chain uses TRBV14 and TRBJ1-2; the D gene cannot be named for sure. The CDR3 runs 15 amino acids, cysteine and phenylalanine included. Just CDR3 DNA is preserved here, 45 bases in frame from base 1. V drops 1 base and J drops 2 bases, leaving 11 bases in between. In the germline V gene, CDR1 corresponds to SGHDN and CDR2 to FVKESK.